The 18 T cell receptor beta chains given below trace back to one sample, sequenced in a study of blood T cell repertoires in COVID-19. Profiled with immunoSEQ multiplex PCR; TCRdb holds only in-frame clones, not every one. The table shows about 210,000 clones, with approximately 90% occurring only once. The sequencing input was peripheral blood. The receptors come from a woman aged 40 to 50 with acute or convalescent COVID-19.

The CDR3 DNA reads as TGTGCCAGCAGCACAGGGGAAAGAGACACTGAAGCTTTCTTT. As protein: CASSTGERDTEAFF. The gene calls are TRBV13 and TRBJ1-1; 7 nucleotides align to TRBD1. Germline values: CDR1 PRHDT, CDR2 FYEKMQ (reference sequence). Trimming at V came to 5 bases and at J to 3 bases, leaving 6 bases not matched to a gene. The CDR3 runs 14 residues.

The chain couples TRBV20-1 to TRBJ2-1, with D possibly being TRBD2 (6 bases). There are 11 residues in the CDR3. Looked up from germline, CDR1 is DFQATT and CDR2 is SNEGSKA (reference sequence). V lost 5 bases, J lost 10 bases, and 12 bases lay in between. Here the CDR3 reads CSAHSGGEQFF. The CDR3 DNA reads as TGCAGTGCTCATTCTGGGGGGGAGCAGTTCTTC.

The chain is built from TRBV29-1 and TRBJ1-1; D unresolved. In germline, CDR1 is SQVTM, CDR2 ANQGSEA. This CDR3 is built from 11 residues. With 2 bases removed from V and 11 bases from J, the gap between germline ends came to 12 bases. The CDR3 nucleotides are TGCAGCGTTGAAACGACAACCAGCGCTTTCTTT. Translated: CSVETTTSAFF.

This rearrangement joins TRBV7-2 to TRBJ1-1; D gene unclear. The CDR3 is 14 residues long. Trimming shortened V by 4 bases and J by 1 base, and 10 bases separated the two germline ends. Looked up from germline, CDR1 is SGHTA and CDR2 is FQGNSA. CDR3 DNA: TGTGCCAGCAGCTCCCTCCCGGGGAACACTGAAGCTTTCTTT. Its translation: CASSSLPGNTEAFF.

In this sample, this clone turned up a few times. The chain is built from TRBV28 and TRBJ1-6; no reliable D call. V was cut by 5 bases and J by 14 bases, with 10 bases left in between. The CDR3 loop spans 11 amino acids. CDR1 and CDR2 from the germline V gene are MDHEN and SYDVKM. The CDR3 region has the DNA TGTGCCAGCAGTCCGGGGATTTCCCTCCACTTT. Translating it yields CASSPGISLHF.

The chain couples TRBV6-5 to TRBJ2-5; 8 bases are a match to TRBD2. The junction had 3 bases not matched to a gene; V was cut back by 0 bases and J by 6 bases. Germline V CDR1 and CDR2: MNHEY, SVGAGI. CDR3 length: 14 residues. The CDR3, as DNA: TGTGCCAGCAGTTACTCCCAGCGGGGGAAGACCCAGTACTTC. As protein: CASSYSQRGKTQYF.

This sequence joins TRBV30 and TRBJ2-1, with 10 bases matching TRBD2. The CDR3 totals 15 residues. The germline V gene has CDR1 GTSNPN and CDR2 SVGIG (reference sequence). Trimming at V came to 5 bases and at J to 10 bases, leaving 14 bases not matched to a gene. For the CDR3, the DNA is TGTGCCTGGGGGGGGACTAGCGCTATGGTAGGGGAGCAGTTCTTC. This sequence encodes CAWGGTSAMVGEQFF.

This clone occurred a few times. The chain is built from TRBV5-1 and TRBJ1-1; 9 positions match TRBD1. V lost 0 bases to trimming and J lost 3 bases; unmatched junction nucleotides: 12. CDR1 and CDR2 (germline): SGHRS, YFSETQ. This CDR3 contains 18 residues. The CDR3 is CASSLAPPGQGSDTEAFF. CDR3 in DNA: TGCGCCAGCAGCTTGGCGCCACCGGGACAGGGTTCCGACACTGAAGCTTTCTTT.

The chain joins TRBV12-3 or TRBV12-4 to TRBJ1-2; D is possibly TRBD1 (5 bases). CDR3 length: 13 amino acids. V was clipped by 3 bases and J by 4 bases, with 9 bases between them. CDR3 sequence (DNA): TGTGCCAGCAGTTTCCAGGGCCCCTATGGCTACACCTTC. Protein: CASSFQGPYGYTF.

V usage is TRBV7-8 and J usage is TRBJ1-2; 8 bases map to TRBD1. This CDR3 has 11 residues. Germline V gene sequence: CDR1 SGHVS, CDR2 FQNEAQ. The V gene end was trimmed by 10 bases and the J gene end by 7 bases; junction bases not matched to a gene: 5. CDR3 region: CATQGAGGYTF. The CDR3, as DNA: TGTGCCACTCAGGGGGCTGGTGGCTACACCTTC. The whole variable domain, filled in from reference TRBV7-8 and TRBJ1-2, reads GAGVSQSPRYKVAKRGQDVALRCDPISGHVSLFWYQQALGQGPEFLTYFQNEAQLDKSGLPSDRFFAERPEGSVSTLKIQRTQQEDSAVYLCATQGAGGYTFGSGTRLTVV.

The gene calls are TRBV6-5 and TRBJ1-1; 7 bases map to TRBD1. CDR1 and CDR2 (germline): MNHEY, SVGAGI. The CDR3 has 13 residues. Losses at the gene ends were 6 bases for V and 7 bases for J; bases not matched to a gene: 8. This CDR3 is CASRPGTALEAFF. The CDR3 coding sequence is TGTGCCAGCAGGCCCGGGACAGCCCTTGAAGCTTTCTTT.

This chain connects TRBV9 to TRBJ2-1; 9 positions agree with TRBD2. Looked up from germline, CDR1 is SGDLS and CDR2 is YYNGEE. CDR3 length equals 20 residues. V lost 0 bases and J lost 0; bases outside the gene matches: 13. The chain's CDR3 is CASSVASGGTQRSSYNEQFF. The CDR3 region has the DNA TGTGCCAGCAGCGTAGCCAGCGGGGGGACCCAAAGGAGCTCCTACAATGAGCAGTTCTTC. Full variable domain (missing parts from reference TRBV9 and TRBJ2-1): DSGVTQTPKHLITATGQRVTLRCSPRSGDLSVYWYQQSLDQGLQFLIQYYNGEERAKGNILERFSAQQFPDLHSELNLSSLELGDSALYFCASSVASGGTQRSSYNEQFFGPGTRLTVL.

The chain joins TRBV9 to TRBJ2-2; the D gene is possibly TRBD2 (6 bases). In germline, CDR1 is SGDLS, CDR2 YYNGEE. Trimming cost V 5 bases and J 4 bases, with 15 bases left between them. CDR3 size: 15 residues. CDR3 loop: CASSPQDGGTGELFF. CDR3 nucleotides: TGTGCCAGCAGTCCCCAGGACGGGGGCACCGGGGAGCTGTTTTTT. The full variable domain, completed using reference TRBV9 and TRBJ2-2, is DSGVTQTPKHLITATGQRVTLRCSPRSGDLSVYWYQQSLDQGLQFLIQYYNGEERAKGNILERFSAQQFPDLHSELNLSSLELGDSALYFCASSPQDGGTGELFFGEGSRLTVL.

CDR3: CASSSRRFDTQYF. The CDR3 coding sequence is TGTGCCAGCAGCTCCAGGAGGTTCGATACGCAGTATTTT. The chain recombines TRBV5-4 with TRBJ2-3, with D perhaps matching TRBD2 (5 bases). The V and J ends lost 3 bases and 6 bases respectively, with 11 bases between them. Germline CDR1 is SGHNT and CDR2 is YYREEE (reference sequence). This CDR3 contains 13 residues.

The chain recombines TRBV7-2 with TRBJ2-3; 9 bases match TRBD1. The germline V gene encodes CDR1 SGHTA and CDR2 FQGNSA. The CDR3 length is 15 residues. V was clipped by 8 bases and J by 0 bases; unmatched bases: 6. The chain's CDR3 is CASRRQGGSTDTQYF. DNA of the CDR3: TGTGCCAGCCGCAGACAGGGGGGTAGCACAGATACGCAGTATTTT. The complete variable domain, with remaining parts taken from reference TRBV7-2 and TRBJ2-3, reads GAGVSQSPSNKVTEKGKDVELRCDPISGHTALYWYRQSLGQGLEFLIYFQGNSAPDKSGLPSDRFSAERTGGSVSTLTIQRTQQEDSAVYLCASRRQGGSTDTQYFGPGTRLTVL.

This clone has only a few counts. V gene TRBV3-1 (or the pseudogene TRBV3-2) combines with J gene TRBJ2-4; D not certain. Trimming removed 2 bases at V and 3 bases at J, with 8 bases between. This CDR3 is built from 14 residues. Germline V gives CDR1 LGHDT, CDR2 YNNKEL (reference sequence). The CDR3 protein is CASSQINLKNIQYF. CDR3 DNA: TGTGCCAGCAGCCAAATAAATCTCAAAAACATTCAGTACTTC.

The CDR3 nucleotides are TGTGCTAGTGGTTTGGTACCGCTAGTTCGGGAGCAGTTCTTC. This translates into CASGLVPLVREQFF. The chain joins TRBV12-5 to TRBJ2-1; D is unresolved. The V end lost 0 bases, the J end lost 10 bases, and 13 bases lay between the germline ends. From germline, CDR1 is LGHNT and CDR2 FRNRAP. This CDR3 is 14 amino acids long.

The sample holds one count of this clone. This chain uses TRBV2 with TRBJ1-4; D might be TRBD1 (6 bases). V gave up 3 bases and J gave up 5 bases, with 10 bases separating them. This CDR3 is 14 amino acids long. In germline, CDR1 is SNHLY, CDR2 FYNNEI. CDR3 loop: CASSDHRVNEKLFF. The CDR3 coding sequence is TGTGCCAGCAGTGATCACAGGGTCAATGAAAAACTGTTTTTT.